Listed here are 25 T cell receptor beta chains from one sample, sequenced in a study of blood T cell repertoires in COVID-19. Method: immunoSEQ multiplex PCR; TCRdb's copy keeps in-frame clones and lacks some. The table shows about 270,000 clones, with almost 85% occurring only once. The sequencing sample was made of PBMCs or T cells enriched from blood (not recorded which). Receptor source: a woman aged 50 to 65 with acute COVID-19.

The CDR3: CASSPAGPRTNYGYTF. The CDR3 DNA is TGTGCCAGCTCACCAGCAGGCCCCCGGACTAACTATGGCTACACCTTC. The gene calls are TRBV18 and TRBJ1-2; D not resolved. This CDR3 region has 16 residues. Per germline, CDR1 KGHSH and CDR2 LQKENI. Between the trimmed V and J ends, which lost 2 bases and 0 bases, there was a span of 13 bases.

The rearrangement links TRBV3-1 (or the pseudogene TRBV3-2) to TRBJ2-5, with 8 bases that match TRBD1. V was pared by 4 bases and J by 2 bases, with 9 bases of the junction left unmatched. The CDR3 covers 16 residues. The germline gives CDR1 LGHDT, CDR2 YNNKEL (reference sequence). Here the CDR3 DNA reads TGTGCCAGCAGCCTATCAGACAGGGGTTCGCAAGAGACCCAGTACTTC. Translation gives CASSLSDRGSQETQYF.

The chain combines TRBV19 with TRBJ2-3; D remains unclear. The CDR3 length is 13 residues. V was clipped by 3 bases and J by 1 base, with 5 bases between them. Germline values: CDR1 LNHDA, CDR2 SQIVND (reference sequence). The CDR3 sequence is CASSILGTDTQYF. CDR3 nucleotides: TGTGCCAGTAGTATCCTAGGCACAGATACGCAGTATTTT.

The chain employs TRBV12-3 or TRBV12-4 and TRBJ1-2; D unresolved. V lost 4 bases, J lost 2 bases, and 8 bases lay in between. The CDR3 is 13 residues long. The CDR3 bases are TGTGCCAGCAGTTCGGGTCTGAACTATGGCTACACCTTC. Amino acid sequence: CASSSGLNYGYTF.

The chain employs TRBV4-2 and TRBJ2-3, with D tentatively TRBD2 (6 bases). The CDR3 has 16 residues. Trimming took off 4 bases at V and 0 bases at J, with 14 bases between the two ends. Germline V lookup: CDR1 LGHNA, CDR2 YNFKEQ. The CDR3 DNA is TGTGCCAGCAGCCCCCCGGCGGGGCAAAGCACAGATACGCAGTATTTT. As protein: CASSPPAGQSTDTQYF.

The chain recombines TRBV4-3 with TRBJ1-1, with a weak D call TRBD1 (6 bases). V was clipped by 5 bases and J by 4 bases, with 14 bases between them. This CDR3 has 14 amino acids. The germline V gene encodes CDR1 LGHNA and CDR2 YSLEER. In DNA form, the CDR3 reads TGCGCCAGCAGCGCATTACAGGGAACCACTGAAGCTTTCTTT. The encoded protein is CASSALQGTTEAFF.

V usage is TRBV5-4 and J usage is TRBJ1-2, with D maybe TRBD1 (6 bases). The germline V and J ends were trimmed by 0 bases and 7 bases, with 13 bases remaining between them. CDR1 is SGHNT and CDR2 is YYREEE in the germline V gene (reference sequence). This CDR3 is built from 14 residues. This CDR3 is CASSLDRGLGGYTF. CDR3 bases: TGTGCCAGCAGCTTGGATAGGGGGTTAGGTGGCTACACCTTC.

The genes are TRBV9 and TRBJ2-7; D is unresolved. This CDR3 has 16 amino acids. V lost 4 bases and J 3 bases, leaving 20 bases between the germline ends. Germline V CDR1 and CDR2: SGDLS, YYNGEE. CDR3: CASSPHPGSTNYEQYF. DNA of the CDR3: TGTGCCAGCAGCCCCCATCCGGGTAGCACCAACTACGAGCAGTACTTC.

This clone showed up just once. The V and J genes are TRBV23-1 and TRBJ1-1; 12 bases map to TRBD1. TRBV23-1 is assigned to the ORF class and has an uncertain function. CDR3 length: 18 residues. With 2 bases clipped from V and 6 bases from J, the junction kept 13 bases outside the gene matches. CDR3 amino acids: CASSQIWDRGLSGAEAFF. Here the CDR3 DNA reads TGCGCCAGCAGTCAAATTTGGGACAGGGGGCTTTCTGGCGCTGAAGCTTTCTTT.

The V call is TRBV2, the J call TRBJ1-1; D unresolved. CDR3 size: 11 residues. With 6 bases removed from V and 8 bases from J, the gap between germline ends came to 10 bases. The germline CDR1 and CDR2 sequences are SNHLY and FYNNEI. The CDR3 DNA follows: TGTGCCAGCAGCCCGCACCAGGAAGCTTTCTTT. It specifies CASSPHQEAFF.

This clone showed up just a few times. This chain uses TRBV30 with TRBJ2-7; 7 bases match TRBD1. The J segment lost 2 bases and the V segment lost 0 bases, leaving 7 bases of the junction unmatched. The CDR3 length is 15 residues. Looked up from germline, CDR1 is GTSNPN and CDR2 is SVGIG (reference sequence). The CDR3 reads CAWSVSGGPAYEQYF. DNA of the CDR3: TGTGCCTGGAGTGTATCAGGGGGTCCCGCCTACGAGCAGTACTTC.

The J gene is TRBJ2-7, the V gene TRBV5-4; D is unclear. CDR3 size: 12 residues. The ends were cut back, 3 bases at V and 0 bases at J, with 4 bases in the middle. Germline CDR1 and CDR2: SGHNT and YYREEE (reference sequence). CDR3 sequence reads: CASSYGSYEQYF. The CDR3 DNA reads as TGTGCCAGCAGCTACGGCTCCTACGAGCAGTACTTC.

The chain uses TRBV19 and TRBJ2-7; 9 bases are a match to TRBD1. CDR3 length equals 19 residues. CDR1 is LNHDA and CDR2 is SQIVND in the germline V gene (reference sequence). V gave up 4 bases and J gave up 3 bases; unmatched junction bases: 19. This CDR3 is CASSRDRVMEPRGHYEQYF. The CDR3 bases are TGTGCCAGTAGTAGGGACAGGGTGATGGAGCCCCGCGGTCACTACGAGCAGTACTTC.

V usage is TRBV5-1 and J usage is TRBJ2-1; D may be TRBD1 (6 bases). The V gene's germline CDR1 is SGHRS and CDR2 YFSETQ. V lost 2 bases, J lost 9 bases, and 9 bases lay in between. The CDR3 length is 12 residues. The CDR3: CASSFTGPEQFF. The DNA for the CDR3 is TGCGCCAGCAGCTTCACAGGGCCTGAGCAGTTCTTC.

The CDR3 bases are TGTGCCAGTAGTATGTCCCGGGACTACTACACCGGGGAGCTGTTTTTT. The encoded protein is CASSMSRDYYTGELFF. The J gene is TRBJ2-2, the V gene TRBV19, with 7 positions matching TRBD2. V was pared by 3 bases and J by 3 bases, with 7 bases of the junction left unmatched. The CDR3 loop spans 16 amino acids. The germline V gene encodes CDR1 LNHDA and CDR2 SQIVND (reference sequence).

The J gene is TRBJ2-2, the V gene TRBV7-9; D remains unclear. The germline gives CDR1 SEHNR, CDR2 FQNEAQ (reference sequence). The V end lost 6 bases, the J end lost 5 bases, and 7 bases lay between the germline ends. This CDR3 has 12 residues. The CDR3 region is CASRQRTGELFF. In nucleotides, the CDR3 is TGTGCCAGCAGGCAACGGACCGGGGAGCTGTTTTTT.

In DNA form, the CDR3 reads TGTGCCAGCAGCTCGAGGAACACTGAAGCTTTCTTT. This gives the protein CASSSRNTEAFF. The chain employs TRBV11-3 and TRBJ1-1, with D unresolved. The CDR3 length is 12 residues. Germline loops: CDR1 SGHNT, CDR2 YENEEA. The germline V and J ends were trimmed by 4 bases and 1 base, with 4 bases remaining between them. Looking up the rest from reference TRBV11-3 and TRBJ1-1 gives the full variable domain: EAGVVQSPRYKIIEKKQPVAFWCNPISGHNTLYWYLQNLGQGPELLIRYENEEAVDDSQLPKDRFSAERLKGVDSTLKIQPAELGDSAVYLCASSSRNTEAFFGQGTRLTVV.

V is TRBV24-1 and J is TRBJ1-5; D uncertain. Germline-derived CDR1 and CDR2 are KGHDR and SFDVKD. The V end was cut by 10 bases, the J end by 6 bases, with 21 bases between. The CDR3 extends over 15 amino acids. For the CDR3, the DNA is TGTGCCACTCCTGAGGGCACGGGTTTCTGTCAGCCCCAGCATTTT. Amino acid sequence: CATPEGTGFCQPQHF.

Here the CDR3 reads CASSFRGQVNQPQHF. In nucleotides, the CDR3 is TGTGCCAGCAGTTTCCGGGGACAGGTGAATCAGCCCCAGCATTTT. The J gene is TRBJ1-5, the V gene TRBV27, with 8 bases that match TRBD1. CDR1 MNHEY and CDR2 SMNVEV come from the germline V gene (reference sequence). This CDR3 comprises 15 residues. V shed 3 bases, J shed 4 bases, and the junction held 5 bases outside the gene matches.

V usage is TRBV7-6 and J usage is TRBJ1-2, with D maybe TRBD1 (6 bases). The V gene's germline CDR1 is SGHVS and CDR2 FNYEAQ. The V end was cut by 3 bases, the J end by 7 bases, with 12 bases between. The CDR3 runs to 13 residues. The DNA for the CDR3 is TGTGCCAGCAGCTTCGCAGGGGCCTTTGGCTACACCTTC. This encodes CASSFAGAFGYTF.

This chain connects TRBV19 to TRBJ2-7; D might be TRBD1 (6 bases). Germline lookup yields CDR1 LNHDA and CDR2 SQIVND (reference sequence). Trimming pared 1 base from V and 3 bases from J, leaving 10 bases between. This CDR3 region has 14 residues. CDR3 DNA sequence: TGTGCCAGTAGTATAGGTGGCAGGGGCTACGAGCAGTACTTC. Its protein is CASSIGGRGYEQYF.

The genes are TRBV3-1 (or the pseudogene TRBV3-2) and TRBJ1-2; D may be TRBD1 (5 bases). Germline CDR1 LGHDT, CDR2 YNNKEL (reference sequence). V lost 4 bases and J 3 bases, leaving 9 bases between the germline ends. The CDR3 has 13 amino acids. The CDR3 protein is CASSRDSYYGYTF. DNA of the CDR3: TGTGCCAGCAGCCGAGACAGTTACTATGGCTACACCTTC.

This rearrangement joins TRBV6-5 to TRBJ1-5; D perhaps matches TRBD1 (5 bases). This CDR3 is 14 amino acids long. Germline values: CDR1 MNHEY, CDR2 SVGAGI. V was clipped by 4 bases and J by 5 bases, with 12 bases between them. CDR3 nucleotide sequence: TGTGCCAGCAGTTCGCAGGGCGCCTATCAGCCCCAGCATTTT. As protein: CASSSQGAYQPQHF.

The chain employs TRBV9 and TRBJ2-3, with 8 nucleotides matching TRBD2. J gave up 7 bases and V 0 bases, and 16 bases lay outside the gene matches. Germline lookup yields CDR1 SGDLS and CDR2 YYNGEE. The CDR3 totals 18 residues. CDR3 sequence (DNA): TGTGCCAGCAGCGTAGAGTTGGCGGGGGGCCGGGGAGCTCATACGCAGTATTTT. This sequence encodes CASSVELAGGRGAHTQYF.

The CDR3 loop reads CASSLTGASEKLFF. The CDR3 DNA is TGTGCCAGCTCACTGACAGGGGCAAGTGAAAAACTGTTTTTT. V and J are TRBV18 and TRBJ1-4; 8 positions agree with TRBD1. The CDR3 has 14 residues. CDR1 is KGHSH and CDR2 is LQKENI in the germline V gene. The J segment lost 7 bases and the V segment lost 4 bases, leaving 5 bases of the junction unmatched.